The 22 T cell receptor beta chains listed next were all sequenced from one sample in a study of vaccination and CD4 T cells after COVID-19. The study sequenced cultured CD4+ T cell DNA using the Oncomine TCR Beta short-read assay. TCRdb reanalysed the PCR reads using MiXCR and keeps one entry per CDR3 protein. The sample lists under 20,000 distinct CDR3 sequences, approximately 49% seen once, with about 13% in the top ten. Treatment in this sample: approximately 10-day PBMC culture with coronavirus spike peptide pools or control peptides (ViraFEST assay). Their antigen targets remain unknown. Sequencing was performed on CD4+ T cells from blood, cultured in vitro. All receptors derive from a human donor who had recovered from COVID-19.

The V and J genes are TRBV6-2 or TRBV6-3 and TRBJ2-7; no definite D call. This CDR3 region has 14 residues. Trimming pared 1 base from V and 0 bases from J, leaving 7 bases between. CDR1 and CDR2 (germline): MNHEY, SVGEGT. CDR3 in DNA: TGTGCCAGCAGTTACTTCAGGAGCTCCTACGAGCAGTACTTC. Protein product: CASSYFRSSYEQYF.

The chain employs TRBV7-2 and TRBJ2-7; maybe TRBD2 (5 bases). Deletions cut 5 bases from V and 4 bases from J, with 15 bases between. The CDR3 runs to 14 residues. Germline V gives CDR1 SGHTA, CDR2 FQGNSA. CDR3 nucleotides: TGTGCCAGCAGCCGGCGACTACACGGATACGAGCAGTACTTC. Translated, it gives CASSRRLHGYEQYF.

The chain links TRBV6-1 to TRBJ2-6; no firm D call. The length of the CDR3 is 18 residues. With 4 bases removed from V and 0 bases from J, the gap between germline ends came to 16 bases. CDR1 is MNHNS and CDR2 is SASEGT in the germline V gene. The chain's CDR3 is CASSVRLPLYSGANVLTF. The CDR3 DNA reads TGTGCCAGCAGTGTCCGACTGCCACTCTACTCTGGGGCCAACGTCCTGACTTTC.

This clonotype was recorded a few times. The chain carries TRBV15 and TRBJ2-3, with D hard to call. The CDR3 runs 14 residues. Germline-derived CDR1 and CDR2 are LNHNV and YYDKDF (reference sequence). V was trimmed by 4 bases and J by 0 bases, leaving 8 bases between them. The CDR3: CATSNQGSTDTQYF. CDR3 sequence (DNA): TGTGCCACCAGCAACCAAGGTAGCACAGATACGCAGTATTTT.

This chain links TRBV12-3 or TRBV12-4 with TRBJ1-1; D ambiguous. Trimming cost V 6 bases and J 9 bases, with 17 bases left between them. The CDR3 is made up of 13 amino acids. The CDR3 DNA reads TGTGCCAGCAGCTTATCCTTTGTTGACCAAGCTTTCTTT. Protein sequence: CASSLSFVDQAFF.

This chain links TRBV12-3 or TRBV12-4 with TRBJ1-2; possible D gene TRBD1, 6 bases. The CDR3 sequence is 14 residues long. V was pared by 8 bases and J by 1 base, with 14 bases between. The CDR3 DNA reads TGTGCCAGCGGCCGAGGGGGAAATAACTATGGCTACACCTTC. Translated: CASGRGGNNYGYTF.

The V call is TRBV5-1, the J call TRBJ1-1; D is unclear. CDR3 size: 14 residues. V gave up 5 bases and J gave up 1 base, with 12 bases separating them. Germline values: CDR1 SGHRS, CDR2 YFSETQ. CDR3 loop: CASSVNGGNTEAFF. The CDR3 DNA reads TGCGCCAGCAGTGTAAACGGTGGGAACACTGAAGCTTTCTTT.

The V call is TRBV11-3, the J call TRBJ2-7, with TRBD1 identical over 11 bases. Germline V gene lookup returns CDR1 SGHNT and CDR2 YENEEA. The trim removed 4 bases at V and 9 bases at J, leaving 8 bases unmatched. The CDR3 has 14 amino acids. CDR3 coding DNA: TGTGCCAGCAGCTCCGGACAGGGGGCCGGCGTGCAGTACTTC. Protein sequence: CASSSGQGAGVQYF.

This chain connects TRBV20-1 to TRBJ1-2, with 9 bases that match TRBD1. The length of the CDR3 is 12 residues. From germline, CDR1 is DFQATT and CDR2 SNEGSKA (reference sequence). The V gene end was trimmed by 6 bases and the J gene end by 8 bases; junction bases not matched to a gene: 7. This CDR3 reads CSAGQGVKGYTF. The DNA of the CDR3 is TGCAGTGCGGGACAGGGAGTGAAGGGCTACACCTTC.

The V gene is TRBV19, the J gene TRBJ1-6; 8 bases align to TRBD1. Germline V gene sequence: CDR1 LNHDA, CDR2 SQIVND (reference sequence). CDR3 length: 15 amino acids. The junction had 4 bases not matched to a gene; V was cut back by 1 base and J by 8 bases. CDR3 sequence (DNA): TGTGCCAGTAGTATAGGGGACAGGTTTGATTCACCCCTCCACTTT. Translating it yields CASSIGDRFDSPLHF. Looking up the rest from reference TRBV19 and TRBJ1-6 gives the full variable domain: DGGITQSPKYLFRKEGQNVTLSCEQNLNHDAMYWYRQDPGQGLRLIYYSQIVNDFQKGDIAEGYSVSREKKESFPLTVTSAQKNPTAFYLCASSIGDRFDSPLHFGNGTRLTVT.

The CDR3, as DNA: TGTGCCAGCAGTTACTCTAGGGGCAACTATGGCTACACCTTC. This codes for CASSYSRGNYGYTF. The chain joins TRBV6-5 to TRBJ1-2, with D possibly being TRBD1 (5 bases). CDR1 and CDR2 from the germline V gene are MNHEY and SVGAGI. Trimming stripped 0 bases from V and 2 bases from J, with 7 bases between. The CDR3 has 14 amino acids.

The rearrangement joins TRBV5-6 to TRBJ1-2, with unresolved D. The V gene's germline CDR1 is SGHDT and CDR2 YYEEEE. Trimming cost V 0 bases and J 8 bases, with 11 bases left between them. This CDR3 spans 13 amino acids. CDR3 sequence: CASSLVEAAGYTF. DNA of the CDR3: TGTGCCAGCAGCTTGGTTGAGGCAGCCGGCTACACCTTC.

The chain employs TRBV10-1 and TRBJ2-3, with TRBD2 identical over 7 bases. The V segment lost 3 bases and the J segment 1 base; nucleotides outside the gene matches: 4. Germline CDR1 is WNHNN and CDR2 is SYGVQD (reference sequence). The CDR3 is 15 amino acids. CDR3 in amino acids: CASSDRLAGTDTQYF. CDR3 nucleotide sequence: TGCGCCAGCAGTGACCGCCTAGCGGGCACAGATACGCAGTATTTT.

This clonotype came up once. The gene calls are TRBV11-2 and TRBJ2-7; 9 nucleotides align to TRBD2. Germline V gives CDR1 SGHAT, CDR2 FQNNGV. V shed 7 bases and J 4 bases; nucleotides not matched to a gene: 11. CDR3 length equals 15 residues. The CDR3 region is CASTYRAGGRYEQYF. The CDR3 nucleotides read TGTGCCAGCACCTATAGGGCGGGGGGGCGGTACGAGCAGTACTTC.

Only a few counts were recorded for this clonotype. CDR3 DNA: TGTGCCAGCAGCCGGAGGAGCTCCTACGAGCAGTACTTC. Residues: CASSRRSSYEQYF. The chain couples TRBV7-2 to TRBJ2-7, with TRBD2 as a possible D gene (5 bases). The CDR3 runs to 13 residues. Germline CDR1 reads SGHTA; CDR2 reads FQGNSA. V was cut by 5 bases and J by 0 bases, with 8 bases left in between.

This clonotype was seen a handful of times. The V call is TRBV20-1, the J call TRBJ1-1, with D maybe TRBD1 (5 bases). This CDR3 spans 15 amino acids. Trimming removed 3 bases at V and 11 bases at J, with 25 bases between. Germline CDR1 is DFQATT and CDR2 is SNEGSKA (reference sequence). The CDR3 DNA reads TGCAGTGCTAGCCGCGACGGACGGGGGGGGTTTTACGCTTTCTTT. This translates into CSASRDGRGGFYAFF.

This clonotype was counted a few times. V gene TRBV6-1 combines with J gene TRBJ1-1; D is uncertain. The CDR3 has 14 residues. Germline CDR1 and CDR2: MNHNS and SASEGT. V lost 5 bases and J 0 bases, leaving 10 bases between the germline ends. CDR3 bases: TGTGCCAGCAGTCTTCGGGCGGTGAACACTGAAGCTTTCTTT. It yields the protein CASSLRAVNTEAFF.

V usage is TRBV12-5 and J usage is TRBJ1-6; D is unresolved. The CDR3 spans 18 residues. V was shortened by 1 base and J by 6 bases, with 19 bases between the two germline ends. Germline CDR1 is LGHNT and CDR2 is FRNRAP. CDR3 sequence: CASGLATLGRRANSPLHF. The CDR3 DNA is TGTGCTAGTGGTTTGGCCACCCTCGGGCGGCGGGCTAATTCACCCCTCCACTTT.

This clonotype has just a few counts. The CDR3 spells CASQDSNQPQHF. CDR3 DNA sequence: TGTGCCAGCCAAGACAGCAATCAGCCCCAGCATTTT. V gene TRBV6-2 or TRBV6-3 combines with J gene TRBJ1-5; D unclear. This CDR3 contains 12 residues. Trimming shortened V by 8 bases and J by 1 base, and 6 bases separated the two germline ends. Germline loops: CDR1 MNHEY, CDR2 SVGEGT.

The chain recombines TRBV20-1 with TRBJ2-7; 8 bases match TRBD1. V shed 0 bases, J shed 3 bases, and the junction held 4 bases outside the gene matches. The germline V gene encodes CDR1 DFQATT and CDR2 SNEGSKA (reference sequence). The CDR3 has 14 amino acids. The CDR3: CSARDWTGSYEQYF. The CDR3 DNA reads TGCAGTGCTAGAGATTGGACAGGGAGCTACGAGCAGTACTTC.

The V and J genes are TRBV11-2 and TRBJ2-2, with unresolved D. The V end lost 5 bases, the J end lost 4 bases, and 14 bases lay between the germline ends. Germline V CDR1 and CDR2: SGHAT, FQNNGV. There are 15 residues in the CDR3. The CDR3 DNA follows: TGTGCCAGCAGCCGCGGAGCGAAGGGCACCGGGGAGCTGTTTTTT. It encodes CASSRGAKGTGELFF.

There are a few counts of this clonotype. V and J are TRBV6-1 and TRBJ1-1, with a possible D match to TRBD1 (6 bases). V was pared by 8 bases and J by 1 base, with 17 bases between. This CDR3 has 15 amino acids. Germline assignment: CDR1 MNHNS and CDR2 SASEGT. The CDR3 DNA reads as TGTGCCAGCCTCGACGGGGGGCGGGAGAACACTGAAGCTTTCTTT. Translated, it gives CASLDGGRENTEAFF.